This TCR beta chain is drawn from a study of CD8+CD57+ T cells in acquired aplastic anemia. Study findings and constraints: Patients and controls had in common twenty-nine CD8+ CDR3 sequences. Lower repertoire diversity than in total CD4+ and CD8+ pools was seen for CD8+CD57+ cells in patients.

This clonotype has only a few counts. Its antigen remains unidentified. Genomic DNA, serving as template, underwent TCR beta VDJ and CDR3 profiling. Via MiXCR, TCRdb re-called the reads, giving one row per CDR3 protein. The sample includes around 21,000 distinct CDR3 sequences, under 40% seen only once; the top ten take roughly 86%. The V segment lost 6 bases and the J segment 7 bases; nucleotides outside the gene matches: 13. Germline CDR1 SGHKS, CDR2 YYEKEE (reference sequence). The CDR3 is 15 amino acids. Patients who underwent sequencing had shown CD8+CD57+ cell expansion by flow cytometry. Every one of the patients had aplastic anemia (severe, acquired). Patients had not yet gotten any therapy when their blood was taken for sampling.

What was sequenced was CD8+CD57+ T cells sorted from PBMCs. Documented subset: bead-enriched CD8+CD57+ effector memory T cells from SAA patients. The receptor was isolated from a human donor with aplastic anemia. The chain has TRBV5-5 and TRBJ2-7, with 10 bases that match TRBD1. CDR3 sequence: CASNRDRGTLAEQYF. In DNA form, the CDR3 reads TGTGCCAGCAACCGGGACAGGGGAACTCTTGCTGAGCAGTACTTC. Based on the CDR3 plus reference TRBV5-5 and TRBJ2-7, the full variable domain is DAGVTQSPTHLIKTRGQQVTLRCSPISGHKSVSWYQQVLGQGPQFIFQYYEKEERGRGNFPDRFSARQFPNYSSELNVNALLLGDSALYLCASNRDRGTLAEQYFGPGTRLTVT.